This T cell receptor (beta chain) appears in the sequencing data of a study of cytomegalovirus exposure and HLA in healthy donors. Notes on the study in general: A list of roughly 180 TCR beta chains associated with cytomegalovirus was given. For most TCR beta V segments, an earlier analysis put the productive rate at about 90% or about 30% of the time.

In the case of this clone: Its antigen is unknown. One junction end disagrees with the germline gene, perhaps due to a read error. The sample has other DNA sequences that encode this CDR3 too.

PCR amplification relied on 60 Vbeta primers (plus 13 Jbeta primers). Sequencing used immunoSEQ multiplex PCR; TCRdb keeps in-frame clones, though not all of them. The sample has roughly 62,000 clones; around 77% are singletons. The donors (healthy individuals) were bone marrow donors. Germline lookup yields CDR1 SGHNT and CDR2 YENEEA. The CDR3 is 14 residues long. Material: PBMCs. The rearrangement links TRBV11-3 to TRBJ2-2; TRBD2 matches at 8 bases. This clonotype was sampled from a woman in her thirties or forties in good health and CMV-seropositive. The CDR3 DNA reads TGTGCCAGCAGCTCCGGGGGGGTCCCCGGGGAGTTGTTTTTT. Encoded protein: CASSSGGVPGELFF.